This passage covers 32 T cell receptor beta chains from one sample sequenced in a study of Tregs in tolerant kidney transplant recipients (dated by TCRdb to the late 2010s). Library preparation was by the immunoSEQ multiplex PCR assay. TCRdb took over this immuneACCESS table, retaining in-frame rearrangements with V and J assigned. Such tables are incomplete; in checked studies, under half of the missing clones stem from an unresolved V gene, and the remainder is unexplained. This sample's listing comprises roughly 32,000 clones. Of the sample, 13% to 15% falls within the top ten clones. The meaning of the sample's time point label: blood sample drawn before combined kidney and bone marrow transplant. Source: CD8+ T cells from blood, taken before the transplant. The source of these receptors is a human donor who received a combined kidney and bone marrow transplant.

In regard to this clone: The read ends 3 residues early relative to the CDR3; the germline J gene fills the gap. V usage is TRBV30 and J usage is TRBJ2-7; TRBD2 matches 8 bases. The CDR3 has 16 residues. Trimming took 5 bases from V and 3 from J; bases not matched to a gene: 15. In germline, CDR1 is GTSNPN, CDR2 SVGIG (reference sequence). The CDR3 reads CAWGRGREGSGYEQYF. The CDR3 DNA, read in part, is TGTGCCTGGGGTAGGGGCCGGGAGGGGTCGGGCTACGAG.

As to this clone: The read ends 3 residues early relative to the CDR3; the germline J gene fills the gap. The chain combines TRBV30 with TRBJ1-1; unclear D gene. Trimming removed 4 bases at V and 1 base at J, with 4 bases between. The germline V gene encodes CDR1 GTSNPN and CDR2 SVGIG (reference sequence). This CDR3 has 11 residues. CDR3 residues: CAWNRNTEAFF. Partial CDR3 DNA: TGTGCCTGGAATCGGAACACTGAA.

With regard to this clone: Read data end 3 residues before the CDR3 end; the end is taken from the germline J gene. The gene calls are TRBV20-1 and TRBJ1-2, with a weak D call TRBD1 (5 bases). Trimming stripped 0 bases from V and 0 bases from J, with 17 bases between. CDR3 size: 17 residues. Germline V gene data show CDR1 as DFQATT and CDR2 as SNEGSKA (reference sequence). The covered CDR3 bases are TGCAGTGCTAGAGAGGTGCAAGTAGGGGCATCTAACTATGGC. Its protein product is CSAREVQVGASNYG. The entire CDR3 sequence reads CSAREVQVGASNYGYTF.

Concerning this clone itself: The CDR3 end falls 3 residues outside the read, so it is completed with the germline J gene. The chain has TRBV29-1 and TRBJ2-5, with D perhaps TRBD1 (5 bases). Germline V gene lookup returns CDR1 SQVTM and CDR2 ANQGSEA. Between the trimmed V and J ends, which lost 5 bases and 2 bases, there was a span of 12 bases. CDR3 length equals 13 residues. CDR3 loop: CSVRQGMQETQYF. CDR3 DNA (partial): TGCAGCGTTCGGCAGGGAATGCAAGAGACC.

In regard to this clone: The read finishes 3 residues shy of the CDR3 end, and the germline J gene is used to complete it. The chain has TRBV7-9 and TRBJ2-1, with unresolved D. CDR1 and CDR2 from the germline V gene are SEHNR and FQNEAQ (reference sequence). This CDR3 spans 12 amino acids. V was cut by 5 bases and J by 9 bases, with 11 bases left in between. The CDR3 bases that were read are TGTGCCAGCAGCCCCCCTACGGTTGAG. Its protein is CASSPPTVE. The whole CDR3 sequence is CASSPPTVEQFF.

Incomplete CDR3 DNA: TGCAGTGCTAGAGGGGACAGATTGAACACCGGGGAG. Amino acids: CSARGDRLNTGE. The full CDR3 is CSARGDRLNTGELFF. This sequence joins TRBV20-1 and TRBJ2-2, with 7 positions matching TRBD1. The read falls 3 residues short of the CDR3 end, and the missing part is taken from the germline J gene. Germline lookup yields CDR1 DFQATT and CDR2 SNEGSKA (reference sequence). The ends lost 1 base at V and 1 base at J; junction bases unmatched: 3. The CDR3 runs 15 residues.

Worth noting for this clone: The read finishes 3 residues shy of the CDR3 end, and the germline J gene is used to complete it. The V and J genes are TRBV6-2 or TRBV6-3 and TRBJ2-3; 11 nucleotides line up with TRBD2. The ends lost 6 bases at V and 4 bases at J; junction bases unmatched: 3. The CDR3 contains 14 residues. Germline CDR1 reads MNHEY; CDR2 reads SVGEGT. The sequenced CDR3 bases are TGTGCCAGCAGCCTAGCGGGAGGTGCAGATACG. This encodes CASSLAGGADT. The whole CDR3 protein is CASSLAGGADTQYF.

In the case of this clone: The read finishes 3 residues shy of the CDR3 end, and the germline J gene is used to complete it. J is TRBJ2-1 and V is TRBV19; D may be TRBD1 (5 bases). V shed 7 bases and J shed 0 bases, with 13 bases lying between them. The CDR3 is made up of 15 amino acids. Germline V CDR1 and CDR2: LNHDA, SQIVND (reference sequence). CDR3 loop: CASTQDSISYNEQFF. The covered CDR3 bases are TGTGCCAGTACCCAAGACAGCATCTCCTACAATGAG.

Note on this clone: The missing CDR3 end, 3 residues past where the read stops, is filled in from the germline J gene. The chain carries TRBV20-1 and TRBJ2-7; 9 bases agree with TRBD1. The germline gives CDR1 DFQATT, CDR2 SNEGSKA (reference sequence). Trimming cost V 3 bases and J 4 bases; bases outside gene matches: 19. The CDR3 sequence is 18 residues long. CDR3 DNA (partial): TGCAGTGCTAGGTATTACTCGCCCGGGACAGGGAAGTTATACGAG. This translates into CSARYYSPGTGKLYE. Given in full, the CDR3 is CSARYYSPGTGKLYEQYF.

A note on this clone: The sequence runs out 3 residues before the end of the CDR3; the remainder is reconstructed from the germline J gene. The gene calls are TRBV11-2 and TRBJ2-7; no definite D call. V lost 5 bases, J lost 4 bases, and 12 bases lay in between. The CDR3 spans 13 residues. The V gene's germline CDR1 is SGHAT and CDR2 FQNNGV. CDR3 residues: CASSPSSEYEQYF. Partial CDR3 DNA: TGTGCCAGCAGCCCATCGTCAGAATACGAG. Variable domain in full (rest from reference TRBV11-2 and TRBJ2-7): EAGVAQSPRYKIIEKRQSVAFWCNPISGHATLYWYQQILGQGPKLLIQFQNNGVVDDSQLPKDRFSAERLKGVDSTLKIQPAKLEDSAVYLCASSPSSEYEQYFGPGTRLTVT.

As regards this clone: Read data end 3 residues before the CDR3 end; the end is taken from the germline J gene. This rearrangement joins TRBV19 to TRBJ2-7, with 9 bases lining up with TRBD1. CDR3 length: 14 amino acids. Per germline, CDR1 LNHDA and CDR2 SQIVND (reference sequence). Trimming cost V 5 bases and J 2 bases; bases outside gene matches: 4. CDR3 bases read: TGTGCCAGTAGTTACGGGACAGGGCCCTACGAG. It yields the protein CASSYGTGPYE. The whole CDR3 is CASSYGTGPYEQYF.

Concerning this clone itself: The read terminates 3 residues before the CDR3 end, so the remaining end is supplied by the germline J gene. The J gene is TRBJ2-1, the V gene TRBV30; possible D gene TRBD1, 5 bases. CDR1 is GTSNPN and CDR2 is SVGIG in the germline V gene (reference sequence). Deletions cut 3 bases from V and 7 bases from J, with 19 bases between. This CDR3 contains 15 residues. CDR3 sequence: CAWSEGAPPGNEQFF. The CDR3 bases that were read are TGTGCCTGGAGCGAAGGGGCCCCTCCTGGGAATGAG.

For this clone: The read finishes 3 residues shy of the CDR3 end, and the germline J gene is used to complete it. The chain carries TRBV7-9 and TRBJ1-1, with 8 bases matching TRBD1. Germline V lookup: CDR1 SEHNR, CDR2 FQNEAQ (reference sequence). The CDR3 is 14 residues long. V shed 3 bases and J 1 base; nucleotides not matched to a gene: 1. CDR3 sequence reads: CASSFQGANTEAFF. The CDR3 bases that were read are TGTGCCAGCAGCTTCCAGGGGGCGAACACTGAA.

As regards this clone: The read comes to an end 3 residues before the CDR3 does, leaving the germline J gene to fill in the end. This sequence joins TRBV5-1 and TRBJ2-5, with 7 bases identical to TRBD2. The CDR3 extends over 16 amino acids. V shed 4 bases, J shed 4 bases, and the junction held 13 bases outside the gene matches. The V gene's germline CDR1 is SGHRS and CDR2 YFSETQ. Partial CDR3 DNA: TGCGCCAGCAGCCCAGCGTGGGGTTTAGCGGGAGAGACC. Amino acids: CASSPAWGLAGET. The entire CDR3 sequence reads CASSPAWGLAGETQYF.

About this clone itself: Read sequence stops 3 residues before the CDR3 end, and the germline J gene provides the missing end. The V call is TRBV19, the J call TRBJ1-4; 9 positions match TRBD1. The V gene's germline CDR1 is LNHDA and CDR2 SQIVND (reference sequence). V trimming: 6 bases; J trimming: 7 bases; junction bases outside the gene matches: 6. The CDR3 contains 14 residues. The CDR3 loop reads CASSPQGAAEKLFF. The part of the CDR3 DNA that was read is TGTGCCAGTAGCCCACAGGGGGCTGCTGAAAAA. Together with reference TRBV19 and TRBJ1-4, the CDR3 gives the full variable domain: DGGITQSPKYLFRKEGQNVTLSCEQNLNHDAMYWYRQDPGQGLRLIYYSQIVNDFQKGDIAEGYSVSREKKESFPLTVTSAQKNPTAFYLCASSPQGAAEKLFFGSGTQLSVL.

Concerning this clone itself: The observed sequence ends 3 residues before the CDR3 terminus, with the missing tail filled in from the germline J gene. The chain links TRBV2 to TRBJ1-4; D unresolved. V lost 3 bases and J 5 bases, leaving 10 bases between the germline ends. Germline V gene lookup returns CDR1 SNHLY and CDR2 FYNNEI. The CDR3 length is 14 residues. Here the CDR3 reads CASSDPLGNEKLFF. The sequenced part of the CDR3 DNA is TGTGCCAGCAGTGACCCCCTCGGGAATGAAAAA.

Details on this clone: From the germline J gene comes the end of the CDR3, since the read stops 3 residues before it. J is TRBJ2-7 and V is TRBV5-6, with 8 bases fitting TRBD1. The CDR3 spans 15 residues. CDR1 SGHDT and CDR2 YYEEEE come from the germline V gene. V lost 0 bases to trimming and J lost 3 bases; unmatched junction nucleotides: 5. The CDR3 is CASSLGTGLVYEQYF. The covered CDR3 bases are TGTGCCAGCAGCTTGGGGACAGGGTTGGTCTACGAG.

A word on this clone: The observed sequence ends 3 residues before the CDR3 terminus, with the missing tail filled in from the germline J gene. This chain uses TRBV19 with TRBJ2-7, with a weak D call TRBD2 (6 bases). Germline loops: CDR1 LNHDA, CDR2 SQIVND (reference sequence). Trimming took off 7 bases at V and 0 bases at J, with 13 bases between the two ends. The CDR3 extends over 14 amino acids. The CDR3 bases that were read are TGTGCCAGTACCTATAGCGGCGGCTCCTACGAG. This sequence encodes CASTYSGGSYE. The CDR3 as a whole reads CASTYSGGSYEQYF. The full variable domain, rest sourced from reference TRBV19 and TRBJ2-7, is DGGITQSPKYLFRKEGQNVTLSCEQNLNHDAMYWYRQDPGQGLRLIYYSQIVNDFQKGDIAEGYSVSREKKESFPLTVTSAQKNPTAFYLCASTYSGGSYEQYFGPGTRLTVT.

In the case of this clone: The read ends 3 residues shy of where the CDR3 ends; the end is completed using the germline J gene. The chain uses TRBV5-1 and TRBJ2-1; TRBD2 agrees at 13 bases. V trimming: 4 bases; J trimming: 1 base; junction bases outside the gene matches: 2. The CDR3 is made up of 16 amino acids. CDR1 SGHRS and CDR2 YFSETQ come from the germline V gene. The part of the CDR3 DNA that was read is TGCGCCAGCAGCCCGGGACTAGCGGGGTCCTACAATGAG. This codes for CASSPGLAGSYNE. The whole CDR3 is CASSPGLAGSYNEQFF.

The sequenced CDR3 bases are TGCAGTGCTGTGGAAGGGACTAGCGGCCGGGAGACC. It yields the protein CSAVEGTSGRET. In full, the CDR3 is CSAVEGTSGRETQYF. V gene TRBV20-1 combines with J gene TRBJ2-5; 11 bases are shared with TRBD2. The missing CDR3 end, 3 residues past where the read stops, is filled in from the germline J gene. This CDR3 comprises 15 residues. V shed 5 bases and J 5 bases; nucleotides not matched to a gene: 10. Germline CDR1 is DFQATT and CDR2 is SNEGSKA (reference sequence).

This CDR3 reads CASSLTGGVYEQYF. The covered CDR3 bases are TGTGCCAGCAGCTTAACGGGAGGGGTCTACGAG. This rearrangement joins TRBV7-9 to TRBJ2-7; 8 nucleotides align to TRBD2. The CDR3 end is not reached by the read, which stops 3 residues before it; the germline J gene fills it in. V dropped 2 bases and J dropped 3; count of bases not matched to a gene: 3. CDR3 length equals 14 residues. Germline CDR1 and CDR2: SEHNR and FQNEAQ (reference sequence).

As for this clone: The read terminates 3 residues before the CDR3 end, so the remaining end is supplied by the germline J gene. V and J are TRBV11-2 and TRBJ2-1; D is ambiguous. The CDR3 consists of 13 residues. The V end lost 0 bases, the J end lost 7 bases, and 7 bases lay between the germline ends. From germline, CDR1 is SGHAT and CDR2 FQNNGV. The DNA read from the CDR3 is TGTGCCAGCAGCTTAGAAGGTGCAAATGAG. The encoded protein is CASSLEGANE. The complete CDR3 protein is CASSLEGANEQFF.

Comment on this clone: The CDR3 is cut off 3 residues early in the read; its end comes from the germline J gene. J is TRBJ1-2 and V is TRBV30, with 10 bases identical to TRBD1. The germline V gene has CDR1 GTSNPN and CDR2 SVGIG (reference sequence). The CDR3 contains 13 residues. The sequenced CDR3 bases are TGTGCCTGGAACTCCGGGACAGGGGACGGC. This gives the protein CAWNSGTGDG. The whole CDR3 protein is CAWNSGTGDGYTF.

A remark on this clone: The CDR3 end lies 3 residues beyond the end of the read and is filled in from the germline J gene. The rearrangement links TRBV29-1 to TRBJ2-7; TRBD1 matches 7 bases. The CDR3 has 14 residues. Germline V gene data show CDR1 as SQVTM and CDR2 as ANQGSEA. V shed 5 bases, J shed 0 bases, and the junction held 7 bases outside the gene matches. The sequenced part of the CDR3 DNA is TGCAGCGTTCCCGGGGACAGAAACTCCTACGAG. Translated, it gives CSVPGDRNSYE. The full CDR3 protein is CSVPGDRNSYEQYF.

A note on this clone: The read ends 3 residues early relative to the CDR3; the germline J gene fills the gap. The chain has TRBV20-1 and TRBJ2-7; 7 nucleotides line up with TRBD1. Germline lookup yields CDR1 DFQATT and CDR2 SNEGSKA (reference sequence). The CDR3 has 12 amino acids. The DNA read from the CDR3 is TGCAGCAGTGATGAGGGGGCGGGCGAG. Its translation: CSSDEGAGE. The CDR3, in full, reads CSSDEGAGEQYF.

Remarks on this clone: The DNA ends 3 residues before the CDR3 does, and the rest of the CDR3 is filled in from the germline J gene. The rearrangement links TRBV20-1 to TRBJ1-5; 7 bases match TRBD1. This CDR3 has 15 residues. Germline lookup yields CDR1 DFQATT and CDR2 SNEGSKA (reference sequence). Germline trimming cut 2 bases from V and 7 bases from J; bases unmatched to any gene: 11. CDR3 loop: CSARHDREVGQPQHF. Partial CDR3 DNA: TGCAGTGCTAGACATGACAGGGAAGTAGGACAGCCC.

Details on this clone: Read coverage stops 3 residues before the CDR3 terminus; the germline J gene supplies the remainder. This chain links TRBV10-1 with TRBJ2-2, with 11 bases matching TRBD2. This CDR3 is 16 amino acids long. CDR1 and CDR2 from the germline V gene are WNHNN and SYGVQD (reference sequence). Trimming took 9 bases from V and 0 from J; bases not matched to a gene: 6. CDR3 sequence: CARRLAGYSNTGELFF. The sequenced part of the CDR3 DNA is TGCGCCAGGCGACTAGCGGGGTATTCGAACACCGGGGAG.

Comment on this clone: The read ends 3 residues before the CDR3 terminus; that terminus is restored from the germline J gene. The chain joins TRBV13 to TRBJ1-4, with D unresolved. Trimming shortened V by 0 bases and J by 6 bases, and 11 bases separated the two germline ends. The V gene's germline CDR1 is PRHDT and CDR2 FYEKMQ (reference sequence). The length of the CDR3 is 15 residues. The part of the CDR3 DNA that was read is TGTGCCAGCAGCTTAGGCCTAATTGTCGATGAAAAA. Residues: CASSLGLIVDEK. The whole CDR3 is CASSLGLIVDEKLFF.

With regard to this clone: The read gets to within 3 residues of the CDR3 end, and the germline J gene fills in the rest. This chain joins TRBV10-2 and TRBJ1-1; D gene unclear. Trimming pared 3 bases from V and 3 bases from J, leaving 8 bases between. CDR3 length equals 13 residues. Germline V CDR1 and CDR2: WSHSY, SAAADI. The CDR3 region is CASSDRSDTEAFF. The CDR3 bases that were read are TGCGCCAGCAGTGACAGGTCCGACACTGAA.

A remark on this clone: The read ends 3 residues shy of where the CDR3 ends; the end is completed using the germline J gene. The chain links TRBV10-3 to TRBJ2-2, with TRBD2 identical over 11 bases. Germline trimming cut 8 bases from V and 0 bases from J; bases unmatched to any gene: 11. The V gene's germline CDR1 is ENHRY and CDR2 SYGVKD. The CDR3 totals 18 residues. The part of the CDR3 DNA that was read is TGTGCCATCGGCCCGGGACTAGCGGTAGACGCGAACACCGGGGAG. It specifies CAIGPGLAVDANTGE. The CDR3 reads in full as CAIGPGLAVDANTGELFF.

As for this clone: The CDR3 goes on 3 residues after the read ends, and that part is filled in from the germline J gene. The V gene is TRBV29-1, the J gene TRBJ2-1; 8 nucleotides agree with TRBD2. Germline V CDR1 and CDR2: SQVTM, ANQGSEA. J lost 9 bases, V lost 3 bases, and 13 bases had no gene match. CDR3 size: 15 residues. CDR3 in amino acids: CSVDGEGTRTVEQFF. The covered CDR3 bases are TGCAGCGTTGACGGTGAAGGGACTAGGACCGTTGAG.

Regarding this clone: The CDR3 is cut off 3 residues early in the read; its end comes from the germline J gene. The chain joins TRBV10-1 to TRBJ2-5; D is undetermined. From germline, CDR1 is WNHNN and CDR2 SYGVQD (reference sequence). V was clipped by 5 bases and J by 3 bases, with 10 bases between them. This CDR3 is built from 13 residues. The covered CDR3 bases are TGCGCCAGCAGTAACACCAAGGAAGAGACC. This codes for CASSNTKEET. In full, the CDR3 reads CASSNTKEETQYF.